The rows below give T cell receptor beta chains drawn from one sample of a study of T cell responses to AZD1222 COVID-19 vaccine. TCRdb keeps only in-frame clones here, not all; method: immunoSEQ multiplex PCR. The sample includes over 110,000 clones, about 92% of them seen just once. The sequenced sample was peripheral blood, obtained after recovery from COVID-19. Every receptor here comes from an adult who had recovered from COVID-19. Each CDR3 is given with its conserved first and last residue. The D gene is left open where the match is weak. Some rows have no size entry. The others give once, few or many, or a class for an expanded clone.

D gene: -; V gene: TRBV9; J gene: TRBJ2-1; clone size: -; CDR3 DNA: TGTGCCAGCAGCGTAGCTCCTGGAAGCAGGGGCTCCTACAATGAGCAGTTCTTC; CDR3 protein: CASSVAPGSRGSYNEQFF
D gene: -; V gene: TRBV6-5; J gene: TRBJ1-1; clone size: -; CDR3 DNA: TGTGCCAGCAGTTTCTTACTGCAGAACACTGAAGCTTTCTTT; CDR3 protein: CASSFLLQNTEAFF
D gene: -; V gene: TRBV27; J gene: TRBJ2-3; clone size: -; CDR3 DNA: TGTGCCAGCAGTTTCAGGGGCTGGGATACGCAGTATTTT; CDR3 protein: CASSFRGWDTQYF
D gene: -; V gene: TRBV18; J gene: TRBJ2-3; clone size: -; CDR3 DNA: TGTGCCAGCTCAGCCGGGTTAAGCACAGATACGCAGTATTTT; CDR3 protein: CASSAGLSTDTQYF
D gene: -; V gene: TRBV19; J gene: TRBJ2-7; clone size: -; CDR3 DNA: TGTGCCAGTAGTATAGTCGGCAGTTCCTACGAGCAGTACTTC; CDR3 protein: CASSIVGSSYEQYF
D gene: -; V gene: TRBV4-2; J gene: TRBJ1-1; clone size: -; CDR3 DNA: TGTGCCAGCAGCCACCGAGAGGGAGCGGACACTGAAGCTTTCTTT; CDR3 protein: CASSHREGADTEAFF
D gene: TRBD2; V gene: TRBV6-5; J gene: TRBJ2-7; clone size: -; CDR3 DNA: TGTGCCAGCAGTTACTGGGGAAGCGGGAGAGAAGGCGAGCAGTACTTC; CDR3 protein: CASSYWGSGREGEQYF
D gene: -; V gene: TRBV2; J gene: TRBJ2-7; clone size: -; CDR3 DNA: TGTGCCAGCAGACGAAGCTTGGACGTCTCCTACGAGCAGTACTTC; CDR3 protein: CASRRSLDVSYEQYF
D gene: TRBD1; V gene: TRBV5-6; J gene: TRBJ1-1; clone size: -; CDR3 DNA: TGTGCCAGCAGCTTCGGACAGGGAGACACTGAAGCTTTCTTT; CDR3 protein: CASSFGQGDTEAFF
D gene: -; V gene: TRBV27; J gene: TRBJ2-1; clone size: -; CDR3 DNA: TGTGCCAGCAGTCCTTCACCCTACAATGAGCAGTTCTTC; CDR3 protein: CASSPSPYNEQFF
D gene: -; V gene: TRBV12-3/TRBV12-4; J gene: TRBJ1-5; clone size: -; CDR3 DNA: TGTGCCAGCAGTTTAAGGGGCATCCAGCCCCAGCATTTT; CDR3 protein: CASSLRGIQPQHF
D gene: -; V gene: TRBV5-5; J gene: TRBJ2-5; clone size: -; CDR3 DNA: TGTGCCAGCAGCTTGAGGACATCAGAGGTCAAGACCCAGTACTTC; CDR3 protein: CASSLRTSEVKTQYF
D gene: -; V gene: TRBV21-1; J gene: TRBJ2-5; clone size: -; CDR3 DNA: TGTGCCAGCAGCAAGTCCCAGCAACAGCACCAAGAGACCCAGTACTTC; CDR3 protein: CASSKSQQQHQETQYF
D gene: TRBD1; V gene: TRBV6-5; J gene: TRBJ1-1; clone size: -; CDR3 DNA: TGTGCCGCACAGGGGCCCCTGAACACTGAAGCTTTCTTT; CDR3 protein: CAAQGPLNTEAFF
D gene: -; V gene: TRBV7-2; J gene: TRBJ1-5; clone size: -; CDR3 DNA: TGTGCCAGCAGCAACAGAAGCCCTAATCAGCCCCAGCATTTT; CDR3 protein: CASSNRSPNQPQHF
D gene: -; V gene: TRBV5-8; J gene: TRBJ2-7; clone size: once; CDR3 DNA: TGTGCCAGCAGCATGACAGGATTTTCCTACGAGCAGTACTTC; CDR3 protein: CASSMTGFSYEQYF
D gene: -; V gene: TRBV5-5; J gene: TRBJ2-1; clone size: -; CDR3 DNA: TGTGCCAGCAGCCAGAATTACAATGAGCAGTTCTTC; CDR3 protein: CASSQNYNEQFF
D gene: -; V gene: TRBV14; J gene: TRBJ2-1; clone size: once; CDR3 DNA: TGTGCCAGCAGCCAAGTCTATGAGCAGTTCTTC; CDR3 protein: CASSQVYEQFF
D gene: TRBD1; V gene: TRBV6-1; J gene: TRBJ1-4; clone size: -; CDR3 DNA: TGTGCCAGCAGTGACCGCCGGGACAGAGCTGAAAAACTGTTTTTT; CDR3 protein: CASSDRRDRAEKLFF
D gene: TRBD1; V gene: TRBV19; J gene: TRBJ2-1; clone size: -; CDR3 DNA: TGTGCCAGTAGTACCGGACAGGGGCGGGATAATGAGCAGTTCTTC; CDR3 protein: CASSTGQGRDNEQFF
D gene: -; V gene: TRBV12-3/TRBV12-4; J gene: TRBJ2-7; clone size: -; CDR3 DNA: TGTGCCAGCAGCCCCCAAGAGGGCTACGAGCAGTACTTC; CDR3 protein: CASSPQEGYEQYF
D gene: -; V gene: TRBV28; J gene: TRBJ1-1; clone size: -; CDR3 DNA: TGTGCCAGCAGTTCACAGGGCCCTGAAGCTTTCTTT; CDR3 protein: CASSSQGPEAFF
D gene: -; V gene: TRBV28; J gene: TRBJ1-2; clone size: -; CDR3 DNA: TGTGCCAGCAGTTTAGGTCTCTATGGCTACACCTTC; CDR3 protein: CASSLGLYGYTF
D gene: -; V gene: TRBV5-5; J gene: TRBJ1-2; clone size: -; CDR3 DNA: TGTGCCAGCAGCTTGGTGGCCCAGAACAACTATGGCTACACCTTC; CDR3 protein: CASSLVAQNNYGYTF
D gene: TRBD2; V gene: TRBV7-9; J gene: TRBJ2-1; clone size: -; CDR3 DNA: TGTGCCAGCAGCCCCCCGGGGCTAGCGGGAGGGTTGCGGCAGTTCTTC; CDR3 protein: CASSPPGLAGGLRQFF
D gene: -; V gene: TRBV4-1; J gene: TRBJ1-1; clone size: -; CDR3 DNA: TGCGCCAGCAGCCAAGTAGGGAAGAGAAGAGGGACTGAAGCTTTCTTT; CDR3 protein: CASSQVGKRRGTEAFF
D gene: -; V gene: TRBV28; J gene: TRBJ2-7; clone size: -; CDR3 DNA: TGTGCCAGCAGTTTTCGAGATGCTGCCGAGCAGTACTTC; CDR3 protein: CASSFRDAAEQYF
D gene: TRBD1; V gene: TRBV7-2; J gene: TRBJ2-7; clone size: -; CDR3 DNA: TGTGCCAGCAGCTTAGGGACAGGTCCCTACGAGCAGTACTTC; CDR3 protein: CASSLGTGPYEQYF